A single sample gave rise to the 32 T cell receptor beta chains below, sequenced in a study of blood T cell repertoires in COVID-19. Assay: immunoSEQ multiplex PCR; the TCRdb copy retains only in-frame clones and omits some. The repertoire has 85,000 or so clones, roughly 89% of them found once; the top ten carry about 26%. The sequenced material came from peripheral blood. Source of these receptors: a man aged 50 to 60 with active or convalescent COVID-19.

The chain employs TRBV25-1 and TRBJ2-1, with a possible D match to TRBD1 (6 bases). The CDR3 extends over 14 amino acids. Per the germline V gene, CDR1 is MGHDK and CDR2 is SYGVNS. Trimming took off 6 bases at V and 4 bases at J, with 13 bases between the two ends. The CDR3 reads CASSRDTAYNEQFF. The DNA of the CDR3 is TGTGCCAGCAGCCGGGACACCGCTTACAATGAGCAGTTCTTC.

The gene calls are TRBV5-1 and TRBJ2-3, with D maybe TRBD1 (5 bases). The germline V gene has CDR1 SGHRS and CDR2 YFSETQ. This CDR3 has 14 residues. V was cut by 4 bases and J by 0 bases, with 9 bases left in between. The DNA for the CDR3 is TGCGCCAGCAGCCTCGACAGAAGCACAGATACGCAGTATTTT. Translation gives CASSLDRSTDTQYF.

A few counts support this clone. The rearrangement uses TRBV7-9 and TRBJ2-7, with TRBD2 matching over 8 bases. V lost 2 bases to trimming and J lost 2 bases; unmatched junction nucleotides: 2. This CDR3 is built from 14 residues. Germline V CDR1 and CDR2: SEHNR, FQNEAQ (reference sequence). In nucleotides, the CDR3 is TGTGCCAGCAGCTTACTAGCGGGCACCTACGAGCAGTACTTC. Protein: CASSLLAGTYEQYF.

DNA for the CDR3: TGTGCTAGTGGTTTGTTGGAGGGGGCGACCGGGGAGCTGTTTTTT. Translation gives CASGLLEGATGELFF. V gene TRBV12-5 combines with J gene TRBJ2-2; D possibly corresponds to TRBD1 (7 bases). Trimming took 2 bases from V and 5 from J, leaving 12 bases between them. This CDR3 comprises 15 residues. The germline V gene encodes CDR1 LGHNT and CDR2 FRNRAP.

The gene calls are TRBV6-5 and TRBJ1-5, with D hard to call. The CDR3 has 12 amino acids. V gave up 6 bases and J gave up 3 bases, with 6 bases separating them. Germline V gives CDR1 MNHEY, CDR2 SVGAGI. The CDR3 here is CASSQNNQPQHF. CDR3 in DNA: TGTGCCAGCAGCCAGAACAATCAGCCCCAGCATTTT.

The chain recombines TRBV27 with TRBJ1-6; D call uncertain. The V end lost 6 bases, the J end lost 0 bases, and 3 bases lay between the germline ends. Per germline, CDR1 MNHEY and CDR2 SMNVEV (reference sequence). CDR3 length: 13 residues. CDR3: CASRSSYNSPLHF. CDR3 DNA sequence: TGTGCCAGCAGGAGCTCCTATAATTCACCCCTCCACTTT.

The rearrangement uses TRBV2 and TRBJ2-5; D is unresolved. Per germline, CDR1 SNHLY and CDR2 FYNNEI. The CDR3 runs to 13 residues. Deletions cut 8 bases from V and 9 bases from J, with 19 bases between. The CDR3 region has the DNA TGTGCCAGCGACCTGACCCAGGAAGGCGCCCAGTACTTC. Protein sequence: CASDLTQEGAQYF.

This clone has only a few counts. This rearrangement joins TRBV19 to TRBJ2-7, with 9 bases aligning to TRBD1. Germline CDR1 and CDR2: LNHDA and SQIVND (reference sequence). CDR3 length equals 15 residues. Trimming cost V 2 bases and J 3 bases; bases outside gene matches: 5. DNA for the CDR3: TGTGCCAGTAGTATAAAACCGGGACAGGGCTACGAGCAGTACTTC. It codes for CASSIKPGQGYEQYF.

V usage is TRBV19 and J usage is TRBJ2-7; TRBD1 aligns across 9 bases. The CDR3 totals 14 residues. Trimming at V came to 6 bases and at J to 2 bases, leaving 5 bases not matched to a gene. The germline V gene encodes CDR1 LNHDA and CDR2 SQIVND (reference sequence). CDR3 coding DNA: TGTGCCAGTAGCTGGACAGGGGCACCCTACGAGCAGTACTTC. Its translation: CASSWTGAPYEQYF.

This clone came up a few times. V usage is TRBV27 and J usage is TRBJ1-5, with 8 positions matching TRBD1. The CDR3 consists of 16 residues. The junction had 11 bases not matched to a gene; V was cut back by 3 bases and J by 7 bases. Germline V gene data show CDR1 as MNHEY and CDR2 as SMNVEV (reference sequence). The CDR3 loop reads CASSLLAGGGRQPQHF. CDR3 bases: TGTGCCAGCAGTTTGTTGGCAGGGGGCGGCCGGCAGCCCCAGCATTTT.

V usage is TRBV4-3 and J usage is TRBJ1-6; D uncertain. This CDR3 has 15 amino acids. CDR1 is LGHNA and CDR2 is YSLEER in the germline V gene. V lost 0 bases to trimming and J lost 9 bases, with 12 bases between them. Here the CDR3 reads CASSQDYGGSSPLHF. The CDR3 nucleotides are TGCGCCAGCAGCCAAGATTATGGAGGAAGTTCACCCCTCCACTTT.

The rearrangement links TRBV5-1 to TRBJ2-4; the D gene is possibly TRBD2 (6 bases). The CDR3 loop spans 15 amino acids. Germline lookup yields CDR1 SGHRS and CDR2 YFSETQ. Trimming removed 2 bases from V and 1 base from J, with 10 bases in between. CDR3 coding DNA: TGCGCCAGCAGCTTCTCGGGAGAGGCCAAAAACATTCAGTACTTC. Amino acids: CASSFSGEAKNIQYF.

Here the CDR3 DNA reads TGTGCCATCAGTGAGTCTGGGGACAGCTCCTACGAGCAGTACTTC. Its protein product is CAISESGDSSYEQYF. The J gene is TRBJ2-7, the V gene TRBV10-3; 7 bases agree with TRBD1. Germline V gives CDR1 ENHRY, CDR2 SYGVKD. CDR3 length: 15 amino acids. J lost 0 bases, V lost 0 bases, and 2 bases had no gene match.

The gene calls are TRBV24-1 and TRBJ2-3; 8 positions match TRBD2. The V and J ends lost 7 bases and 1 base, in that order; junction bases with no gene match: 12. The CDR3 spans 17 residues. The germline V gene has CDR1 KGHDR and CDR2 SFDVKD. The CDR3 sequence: CATSSSGWRGGTDTQYF. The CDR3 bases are TGTGCCACCAGCAGTTCTGGATGGCGGGGGGGCACAGATACGCAGTATTTT.

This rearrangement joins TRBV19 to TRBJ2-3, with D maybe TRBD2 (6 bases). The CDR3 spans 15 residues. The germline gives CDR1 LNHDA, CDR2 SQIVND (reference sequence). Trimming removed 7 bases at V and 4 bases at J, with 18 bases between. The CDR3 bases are TGTGCCAGTACCTATATGGGAGGTGGACCAGATACGCAGTATTTT. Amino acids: CASTYMGGGPDTQYF.

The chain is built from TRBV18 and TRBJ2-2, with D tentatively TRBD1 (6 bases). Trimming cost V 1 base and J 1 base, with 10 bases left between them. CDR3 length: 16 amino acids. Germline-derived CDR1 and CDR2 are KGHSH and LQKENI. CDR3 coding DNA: TGTGCCAGCTCACCACGTCCAGGGGTGAACACCGGGGAGCTGTTTTTT. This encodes CASSPRPGVNTGELFF.

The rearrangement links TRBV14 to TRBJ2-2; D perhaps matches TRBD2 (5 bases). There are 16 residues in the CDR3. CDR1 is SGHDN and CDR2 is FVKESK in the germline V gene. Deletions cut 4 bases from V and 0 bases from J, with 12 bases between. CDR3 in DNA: TGTGCCAGCAGCCGTTGGACTTCCGCGAACACCGGGGAGCTGTTTTTT. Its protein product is CASSRWTSANTGELFF.

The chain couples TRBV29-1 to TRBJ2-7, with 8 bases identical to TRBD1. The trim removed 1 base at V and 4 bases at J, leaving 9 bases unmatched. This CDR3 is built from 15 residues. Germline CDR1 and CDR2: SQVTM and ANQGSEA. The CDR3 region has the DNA TGCAGCGTTGAAGTGTGGCAGGGGGCTAAATACGAGCAGTACTTC. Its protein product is CSVEVWQGAKYEQYF.

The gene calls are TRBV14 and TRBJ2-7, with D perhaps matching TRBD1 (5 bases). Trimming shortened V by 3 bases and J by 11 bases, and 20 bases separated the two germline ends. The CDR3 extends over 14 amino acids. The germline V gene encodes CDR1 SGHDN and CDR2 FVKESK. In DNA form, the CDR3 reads TGTGCCAGCAGCCATGAAGGCAGGACAAAACAAAAGTACTTC. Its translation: CASSHEGRTKQKYF. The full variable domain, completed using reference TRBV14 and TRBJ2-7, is EAGVTQFPSHSVIEKGQTVTLRCDPISGHDNLYWYRRVMGKEIKFLLHFVKESKQDESGMPNNRFLAERTGGTYSTLKVQPAELEDSGVYFCASSHEGRTKQKYFGPGTRLTVT.

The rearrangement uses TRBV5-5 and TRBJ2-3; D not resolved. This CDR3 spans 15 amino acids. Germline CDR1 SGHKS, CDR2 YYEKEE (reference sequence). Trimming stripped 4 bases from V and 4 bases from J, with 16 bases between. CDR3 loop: CASSLTGVLSDTQYF. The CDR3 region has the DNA TGTGCCAGCAGCCTAACGGGTGTGTTGTCAGATACGCAGTATTTT. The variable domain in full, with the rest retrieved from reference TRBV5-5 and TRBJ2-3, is DAGVTQSPTHLIKTRGQQVTLRCSPISGHKSVSWYQQVLGQGPQFIFQYYEKEERGRGNFPDRFSARQFPNYSSELNVNALLLGDSALYLCASSLTGVLSDTQYFGPGTRLTVL.

This CDR3 is CATGDRGRRADTQYF. Here the CDR3 DNA reads TGTGCCACCGGAGACAGGGGGCGCAGGGCAGATACGCAGTATTTT. This sequence joins TRBV24-1 and TRBJ2-3, with 10 positions matching TRBD1. The V and J ends lost 9 bases and 4 bases, in that order; junction bases with no gene match: 9. Germline CDR1 KGHDR, CDR2 SFDVKD. This CDR3 is 15 amino acids long.

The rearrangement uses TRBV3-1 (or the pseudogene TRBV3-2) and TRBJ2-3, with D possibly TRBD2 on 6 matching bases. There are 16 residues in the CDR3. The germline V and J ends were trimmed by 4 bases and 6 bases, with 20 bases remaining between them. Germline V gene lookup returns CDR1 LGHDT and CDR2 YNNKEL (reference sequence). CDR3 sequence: CASSPRDRERGDTQYF. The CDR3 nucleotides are TGTGCCAGCAGCCCTCGGGACCGAGAACGGGGGGATACGCAGTATTTT.

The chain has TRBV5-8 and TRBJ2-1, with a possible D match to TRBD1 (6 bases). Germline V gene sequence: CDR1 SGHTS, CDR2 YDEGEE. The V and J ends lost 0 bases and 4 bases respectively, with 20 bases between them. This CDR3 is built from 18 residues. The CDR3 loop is CASSLAVGGRLSYNEQFF. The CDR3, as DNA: TGTGCCAGCAGCTTGGCGGTAGGGGGTCGTTTATCTTACAATGAGCAGTTCTTC.

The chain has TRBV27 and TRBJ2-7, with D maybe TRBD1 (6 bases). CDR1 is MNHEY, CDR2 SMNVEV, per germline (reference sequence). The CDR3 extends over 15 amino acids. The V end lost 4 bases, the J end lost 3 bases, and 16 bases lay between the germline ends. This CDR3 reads CASSSSRTVIYEQYF. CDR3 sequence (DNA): TGTGCCAGCAGTTCCTCTCGGACAGTTATCTACGAGCAGTACTTC.

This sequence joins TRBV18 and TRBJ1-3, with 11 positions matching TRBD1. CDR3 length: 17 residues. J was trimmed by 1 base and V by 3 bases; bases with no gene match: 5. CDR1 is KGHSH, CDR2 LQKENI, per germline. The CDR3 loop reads CASSPGQGDRSGNTIYF. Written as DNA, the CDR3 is TGTGCCAGCTCACCGGGACAGGGGGATCGGTCTGGAAACACCATATATTTT.

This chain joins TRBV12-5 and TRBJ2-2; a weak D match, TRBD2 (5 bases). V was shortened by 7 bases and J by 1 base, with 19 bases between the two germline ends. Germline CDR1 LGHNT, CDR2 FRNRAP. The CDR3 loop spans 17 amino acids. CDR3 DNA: TGTGCTAGTGCCCGGAAGGGCTCCGCGGGGAACACCGGGGAGCTGTTTTTT. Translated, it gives CASARKGSAGNTGELFF.

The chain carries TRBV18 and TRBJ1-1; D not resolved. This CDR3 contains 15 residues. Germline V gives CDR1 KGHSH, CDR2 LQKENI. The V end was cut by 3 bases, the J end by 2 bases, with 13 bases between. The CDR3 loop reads CASSPTEVPNTEAFF. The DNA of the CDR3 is TGTGCCAGCTCACCCACTGAAGTCCCAAACACTGAAGCTTTCTTT.

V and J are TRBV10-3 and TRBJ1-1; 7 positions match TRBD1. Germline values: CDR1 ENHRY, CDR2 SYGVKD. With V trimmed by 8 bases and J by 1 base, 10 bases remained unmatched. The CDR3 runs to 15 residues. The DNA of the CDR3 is TGTGCCATCGCAACTTCCGGGACAGCGAACACTGAAGCTTTCTTT. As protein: CAIATSGTANTEAFF.

The CDR3 sequence: CASSSLAQETQYF. DNA for the CDR3: TGTGCCAGCAGCTCTCTAGCACAAGAGACCCAGTACTTC. V is TRBV7-2 and J is TRBJ2-5, with D maybe TRBD2 (5 bases). Between the trimmed V and J ends, which lost 4 bases and 2 bases, there was a span of 8 bases. CDR1 SGHTA and CDR2 FQGNSA come from the germline V gene. The CDR3 is 13 amino acids.

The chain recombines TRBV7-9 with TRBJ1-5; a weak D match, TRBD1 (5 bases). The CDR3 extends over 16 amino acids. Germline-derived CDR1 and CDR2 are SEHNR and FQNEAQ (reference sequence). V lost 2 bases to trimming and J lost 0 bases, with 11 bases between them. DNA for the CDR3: TGTGCCAGCAGCTTACGGACACGTTATAGCAATCAGCCCCAGCATTTT. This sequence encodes CASSLRTRYSNQPQHF.

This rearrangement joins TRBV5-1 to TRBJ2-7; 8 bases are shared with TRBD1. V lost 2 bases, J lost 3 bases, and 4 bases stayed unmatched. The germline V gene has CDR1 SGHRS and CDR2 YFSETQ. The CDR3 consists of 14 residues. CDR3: CASSFTGGNYEQYF. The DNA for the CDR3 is TGCGCCAGCAGCTTTACAGGGGGGAACTACGAGCAGTACTTC. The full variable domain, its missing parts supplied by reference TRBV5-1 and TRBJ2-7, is KAGVTQTPRYLIKTRGQQVTLSCSPISGHRSVSWYQQTPGQGLQFLFEYFSETQRNKGNFPGRFSGRQFSNSRSEMNVSTLELGDSALYLCASSFTGGNYEQYFGPGTRLTVT.

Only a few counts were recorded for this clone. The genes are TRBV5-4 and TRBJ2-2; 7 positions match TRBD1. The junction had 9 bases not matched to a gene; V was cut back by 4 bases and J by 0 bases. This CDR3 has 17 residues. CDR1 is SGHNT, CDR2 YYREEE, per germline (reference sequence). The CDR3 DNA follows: TGTGCCAGCAGCCTTCCGGGACAGAGATCGAACACCGGGGAGCTGTTTTTT. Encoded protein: CASSLPGQRSNTGELFF.